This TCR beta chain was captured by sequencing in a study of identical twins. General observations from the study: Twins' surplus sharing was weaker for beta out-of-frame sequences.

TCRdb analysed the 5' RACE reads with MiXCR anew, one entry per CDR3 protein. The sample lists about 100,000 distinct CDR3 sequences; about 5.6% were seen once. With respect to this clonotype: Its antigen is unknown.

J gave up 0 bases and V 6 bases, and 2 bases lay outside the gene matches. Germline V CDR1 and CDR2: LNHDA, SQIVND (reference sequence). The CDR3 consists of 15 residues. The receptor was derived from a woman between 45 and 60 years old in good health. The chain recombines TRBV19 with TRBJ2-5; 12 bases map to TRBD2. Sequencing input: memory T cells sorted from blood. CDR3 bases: TGTGCCAGTAGCCGGACTAGCGGGGACCAAGAGACCCAGTACTTC. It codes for CASSRTSGDQETQYF.